This TCR beta chain was profiled in a study of breast tumors, draining lymph nodes, adjacent tissues. Overall study findings and caveats: Compared with lymph nodes, tumors were less diverse; compared with nontumor tissue, more. That most tumor T cells come from lymph nodes remained unproven. Data fit most tumor T cells coming from lymph node, expanding in tumor.

The V gene's germline CDR1 is SNHLY and CDR2 FYNNEI. CDR3 length: 15 residues. V dropped 6 bases and J dropped 4; count of bases not matched to a gene: 4. TCRdb reprocessed the multiplex PCR reads via MiXCR and lists one record per CDR3 protein. The table has 200,000 to 250,000 distinct CDR3 sequences, less than 35% seen once. Breast cancer patients provided tissue from their axillary draining lymph nodes. On this clonotype itself: Its antigen is currently unknown.

The sample consisted of axillary lymph node tissue. This chain links TRBV2 with TRBJ2-3, with TRBD2 matching over 13 bases. This receptor was obtained from a female donor with breast cancer. Some clones in this sample may be carry-over from other donors' samples. CDR3 DNA sequence: TGTGCCAGCAGGGGGACTAGCGGGGAGGCAGATACGCAGTATTTT. It encodes CASRGTSGEADTQYF.